This passage covers 32 T cell receptor beta chains from one sample sequenced in a study of blood T cell repertoires in COVID-19. Clones were sequenced by immunoSEQ multiplex PCR, and TCRdb holds only the in-frame ones, with some missing. In the table there are about 300,000 clones, 70% to 90% of which are singletons. The sample comprised PBMCs or T cells enriched from blood (not recorded which). The receptors were sampled from a man aged 25-40 years who had recovered from COVID-19.

Only a few counts were recorded for this clone. The chain combines TRBV19 with TRBJ2-7; D is perhaps TRBD2 (6 bases). V lost 5 bases and J 6 bases, leaving 14 bases between the germline ends. Germline assignment: CDR1 LNHDA and CDR2 SQIVND (reference sequence). The CDR3 is 13 residues long. The CDR3 protein is CASSDGSEGEQYF. Here the CDR3 DNA reads TGTGCCAGTAGTGACGGCTCGGAGGGCGAGCAGTACTTC.

The chain recombines TRBV7-9 with TRBJ2-1, with 9 bases that match TRBD2. The CDR3 is 17 amino acids. Looked up from germline, CDR1 is SEHNR and CDR2 is FQNEAQ (reference sequence). With V trimmed by 7 bases and J by 0 bases, 10 bases remained unmatched. CDR3 region: CASINRGGDSSYNEQFF. The CDR3 coding sequence is TGTGCCAGCATCAACCGCGGGGGGGACAGCTCCTACAATGAGCAGTTCTTC.

The rearrangement uses TRBV11-1 and TRBJ2-7; 7 bases align to TRBD2. Germline-derived CDR1 and CDR2 are SGHAT and FQDESV (reference sequence). The J segment lost 1 base and the V segment lost 5 bases, leaving 11 bases of the junction unmatched. CDR3 length: 16 amino acids. CDR3 loop: CASSPAGLGNSYEQYF. As DNA, the CDR3 is TGTGCCAGCAGCCCAGCGGGACTCGGAAATTCCTACGAGCAGTACTTC.

The chain carries TRBV5-1 and TRBJ2-7; 11 bases map to TRBD2. V dropped 3 bases and J dropped 4; count of bases not matched to a gene: 6. The germline CDR1 and CDR2 sequences are SGHRS and YFSETQ. The CDR3 extends over 15 amino acids. This chain's CDR3 is CASSSPTSGVYEQYF. CDR3 DNA: TGCGCCAGCAGCTCCCCGACTAGCGGGGTGTACGAGCAGTACTTC.

The rearrangement links TRBV7-6 to TRBJ2-7; possibly TRBD2 for D (5 bases). The CDR3 has 14 residues. V was shortened by 5 bases and J by 2 bases, with 13 bases between the two germline ends. Germline CDR1 SGHVS, CDR2 FNYEAQ. The CDR3 nucleotides are TGTGCCAGCAGCCTCTCGAGGGCCGCCTACGAGCAGTACTTC. It specifies CASSLSRAAYEQYF.

The V gene is TRBV19, the J gene TRBJ1-2, with D tentatively TRBD1 (6 bases). The V and J ends lost 7 bases and 4 bases respectively, with 22 bases between them. The CDR3 has 16 amino acids. Germline CDR1 is LNHDA and CDR2 is SQIVND (reference sequence). The CDR3 is CASIPSRGYGGYGYTF. The CDR3 region has the DNA TGTGCCAGTATTCCTTCCAGGGGATACGGAGGCTATGGCTACACCTTC. Supplemented by reference TRBV19 and TRBJ1-2, the full variable domain reads DGGITQSPKYLFRKEGQNVTLSCEQNLNHDAMYWYRQDPGQGLRLIYYSQIVNDFQKGDIAEGYSVSREKKESFPLTVTSAQKNPTAFYLCASIPSRGYGGYGYTFGSGTRLTVV.

The genes are TRBV15 and TRBJ1-5; no firm D call. Germline CDR1 LNHNV, CDR2 YYDKDF (reference sequence). The ends were cut back, 3 bases at V and 4 bases at J, with 7 bases in the middle. This CDR3 has 13 amino acids. The chain's CDR3 is CATSRFPNQPQHF. The CDR3 region has the DNA TGTGCCACCAGCAGGTTCCCAAATCAGCCCCAGCATTTT.

The rearrangement links TRBV24-1 to TRBJ2-1; 8 bases align to TRBD2. The CDR3 loop spans 16 amino acids. After removal of 2 bases from V and 5 bases from J, the junction contained 7 bases not matched to a gene. Looked up from germline, CDR1 is KGHDR and CDR2 is SFDVKD. CDR3 sequence reads: CATSDSETSEDNEQFF. Written as DNA, the CDR3 is TGTGCCACCAGTGATTCCGAGACTAGCGAAGACAATGAGCAGTTCTTC.

The rearrangement joins TRBV7-2 to TRBJ1-5; D gene uncertain. The CDR3 totals 15 residues. Trimming took off 1 base at V and 3 bases at J, with 10 bases between the two ends. CDR1 is SGHTA and CDR2 is FQGNSA in the germline V gene. The CDR3 region has the DNA TGTGCCAGCAGCTTAGATAGGCGGCTCAATCAGCCCCAGCATTTT. This codes for CASSLDRRLNQPQHF.

The chain has TRBV5-5 and TRBJ2-3; a weak D match, TRBD2 (5 bases). The CDR3 has 14 residues. CDR1 SGHKS and CDR2 YYEKEE come from the germline V gene (reference sequence). Trimming removed 4 bases from V and 5 bases from J, with 14 bases in between. CDR3 region: CASSAGYSKDTQYF. The CDR3 DNA follows: TGTGCCAGCAGCGCGGGCTACTCCAAAGATACGCAGTATTTT.

This chain connects TRBV19 to TRBJ2-1; no definite D call. CDR1 LNHDA and CDR2 SQIVND come from the germline V gene (reference sequence). V dropped 5 bases and J dropped 15 bases, with 14 bases sitting between them. The CDR3 runs 11 residues. The CDR3 region is CASSHPNVMFF. In DNA form, the CDR3 reads TGTGCCAGTAGTCACCCTAACGTAATGTTCTTC.

This clone came up once. The CDR3: CASSPRGGSTDTQYF. The CDR3 DNA sequence: TGTGCCAGCAGCCCGCGGGGGGGGAGCACAGATACGCAGTATTTT. This sequence joins TRBV4-2 and TRBJ2-3; TRBD2 matches at 9 bases. This CDR3 has 15 residues. V shed 4 bases and J 0 bases; nucleotides not matched to a gene: 2. Germline V lookup: CDR1 LGHNA, CDR2 YNFKEQ.

V is TRBV3-1 (or the pseudogene TRBV3-2) and J is TRBJ1-6, with TRBD1 matching over 7 bases. J was trimmed by 7 bases and V by 2 bases; bases with no gene match: 5. The V gene's germline CDR1 is LGHDT and CDR2 YNNKEL (reference sequence). This CDR3 region has 15 residues. For the CDR3, the DNA is TGTGCCAGCAGCCAAAGGGACAGAGAAAATTCACCCCTCCACTTT. Encoded protein: CASSQRDRENSPLHF.

This clone was found once. The rearrangement links TRBV7-2 to TRBJ1-4; D uncertain. V lost 1 base and J lost 11, with 11 bases in between. Germline V gives CDR1 SGHTA, CDR2 FQGNSA. The CDR3 covers 13 residues. CDR3 in DNA: TGTGCCAGCAGCTTAGTTCCGGGGAGGAAACTGTTTTTT. As protein: CASSLVPGRKLFF. Drawing the rest from reference TRBV7-2 and TRBJ1-4, the complete variable domain is GAGVSQSPSNKVTEKGKDVELRCDPISGHTALYWYRQSLGQGLEFLIYFQGNSAPDKSGLPSDRFSAERTGGSVSTLTIQRTQQEDSAVYLCASSLVPGRKLFFGSGTQLSVL.

The V call is TRBV5-4, the J call TRBJ1-1; TRBD1 might be the D (5 bases). V lost 0 bases, J lost 5 bases, and 14 bases lay in between. CDR1 and CDR2 from the germline V gene are SGHNT and YYREEE (reference sequence). This CDR3 spans 15 amino acids. CDR3 sequence: CASSLGLGGRTEAFF. The CDR3 bases are TGTGCCAGCAGCTTGGGACTCGGGGGTCGAACTGAAGCTTTCTTT.

The chain couples TRBV24-1 to TRBJ1-2, with TRBD1 as a possible D gene (5 bases). The CDR3 runs to 15 residues. The V end lost 3 bases, the J end lost 1 base, and 11 bases lay between the germline ends. CDR1 is KGHDR and CDR2 is SFDVKD in the germline V gene. The CDR3 is CATSDPGQGNYGYTF. The CDR3 DNA reads TGTGCCACCAGTGATCCAGGGCAGGGTAACTATGGCTACACCTTC.

The CDR3 DNA is TGTGCCAGCAGAATAGCGGCAGCTAGCTCTGGAAACACCATATATTTT. It encodes CASRIAAASSGNTIYF. The genes are TRBV11-3 and TRBJ1-3; unclear D gene. V lost 6 bases and J lost 0, with 15 bases in between. There are 16 residues in the CDR3. Germline values: CDR1 SGHNT, CDR2 YENEEA.

This clone was seen more than once but under ten times. The V call is TRBV6-6, the J call TRBJ1-5, with D maybe TRBD1 (5 bases). V was cut by 6 bases and J by 2 bases, with 17 bases left in between. There are 16 residues in the CDR3. Per germline, CDR1 MNHNY and CDR2 SVGAGI (reference sequence). The CDR3 loop reads CASRSRDSGGNQPQHF. The CDR3 bases are TGTGCCAGCAGATCCCGGGACTCGGGGGGCAATCAGCCCCAGCATTTT.

The chain links TRBV5-1 to TRBJ2-3; no definite D call. From germline, CDR1 is SGHRS and CDR2 YFSETQ. Trimming took 3 bases from V and 2 from J, leaving 16 bases between them. This CDR3 spans 16 amino acids. The DNA for the CDR3 is TGCGCCAGCAGCTCCCAACCATCCGACATCACAGATACGCAGTATTTT. Its translation: CASSSQPSDITDTQYF.

The rearrangement uses TRBV5-4 and TRBJ2-3, with D maybe TRBD1 (5 bases). V lost 6 bases and J lost 2, with 10 bases in between. This CDR3 has 13 residues. The V gene's germline CDR1 is SGHNT and CDR2 YYREEE (reference sequence). The CDR3 loop reads CASIDRYTDTQYF. For the CDR3, the DNA is TGTGCCAGCATCGACAGATACACAGATACGCAGTATTTT. The full variable domain, completed using reference TRBV5-4 and TRBJ2-3, is ETGVTQSPTHLIKTRGQQVTLRCSSQSGHNTVSWYQQALGQGPQFIFQYYREEENGRGNFPPRFSGLQFPNYSSELNVNALELDDSALYLCASIDRYTDTQYFGPGTRLTVL.

The chain employs TRBV7-6 and TRBJ1-1, with D perhaps matching TRBD1 (5 bases). V shed 5 bases and J shed 11 bases, with 24 bases lying between them. From germline, CDR1 is SGHVS and CDR2 FNYEAQ. CDR3 length: 15 amino acids. The CDR3 here is CASSPPVGRGAAAFF. CDR3 DNA: TGTGCCAGCAGCCCCCCTGTTGGAAGGGGTGCAGCCGCTTTCTTT.

This sequence joins TRBV7-3 and TRBJ2-6; 7 positions match TRBD2. Looked up from germline, CDR1 is SGHTA and CDR2 is FQGTGA. There are 17 residues in the CDR3. Trimming cost V 0 bases and J 0 bases; bases outside gene matches: 2. This CDR3 is CASSLTGLNSGANVLTF. In DNA form, the CDR3 reads TGTGCCAGCAGCTTAACGGGACTAAACTCTGGGGCCAACGTCCTGACTTTC.

The chain is built from TRBV10-3 and TRBJ1-1, with D hard to call. Trimming removed 0 bases from V and 4 bases from J, with 9 bases in between. Germline loops: CDR1 ENHRY, CDR2 SYGVKD. The CDR3 spans 14 residues. The DNA for the CDR3 is TGTGCCATCAGTGAGTCCTCCGGGGTCACTGAAGCTTTCTTT. This gives the protein CAISESSGVTEAFF.

The CDR3 nucleotides are TGTGCCAGCAGCCGTGACAAGGGGCAAGAGACCCAGTACTTC. Translating it yields CASSRDKGQETQYF. The chain combines TRBV5-4 with TRBJ2-5; D perhaps matches TRBD1 (5 bases). Germline V gene sequence: CDR1 SGHNT, CDR2 YYREEE (reference sequence). The V end was cut by 4 bases, the J end by 2 bases, with 12 bases between. The CDR3 runs 14 residues.

The chain recombines TRBV29-1 with TRBJ1-3; D unresolved. The CDR3 has 14 amino acids. Trimming took off 2 bases at V and 4 bases at J, with 12 bases between the two ends. CDR1 and CDR2 (germline): SQVTM, ANQGSEA. CDR3 sequence: CSVEFGVMGNTIYF. CDR3 in DNA: TGCAGCGTTGAATTCGGGGTCATGGGAAACACCATATATTTT.

The J gene is TRBJ1-1, the V gene TRBV7-9; the D is unclear. The germline CDR1 and CDR2 sequences are SEHNR and FQNEAQ (reference sequence). The germline V and J ends were trimmed by 3 bases and 4 bases, with 9 bases remaining between them. The CDR3 covers 13 residues. The CDR3 DNA reads TGTGCCAGCAGCTTTGGGCTGAGCACTGAAGCTTTCTTT. It encodes CASSFGLSTEAFF. The variable domain in full, completed from reference TRBV7-9 and TRBJ1-1, reads DTGVSQNPRHKITKRGQNVTFRCDPISEHNRLYWYRQTLGQGPEFLTYFQNEAQLEKSRLLSDRFSAERPKGSFSTLEIQRTEQGDSAMYLCASSFGLSTEAFFGQGTRLTVV.

This clone was seen just once. The chain employs TRBV5-1 and TRBJ2-2, with TRBD1 matching 10 bases. Germline assignment: CDR1 SGHRS and CDR2 YFSETQ. The CDR3 spans 14 residues. V lost 3 bases, J lost 7 bases, and 3 bases stayed unmatched. The CDR3 protein is CASSWTGGFGELFF. CDR3 DNA sequence: TGCGCCAGCAGCTGGACAGGGGGTTTCGGGGAGCTGTTTTTT.

The V call is TRBV15, the J call TRBJ1-4; unclear D gene. This CDR3 has 13 residues. Germline V CDR1 and CDR2: LNHNV, YYDKDF (reference sequence). Between the trimmed V and J ends, which lost 1 base and 8 bases, there was a span of 8 bases. CDR3 nucleotide sequence: TGTGCCACCAGCAGAGCTCTAGTGGAAAAACTGTTTTTT. Protein sequence: CATSRALVEKLFF.

The V and J genes are TRBV11-2 and TRBJ2-3, with D possibly being TRBD2 (6 bases). This CDR3 has 15 amino acids. The germline V and J ends were trimmed by 4 bases and 1 base, with 12 bases remaining between them. Germline V gene sequence: CDR1 SGHAT, CDR2 FQNNGV. The CDR3 nucleotides are TGTGCCAGCAGCTCCCAGCGGGTGGGCACAGATACGCAGTATTTT. The encoded protein is CASSSQRVGTDTQYF.

J is TRBJ1-1 and V is TRBV5-1; 11 bases agree with TRBD1. Germline V lookup: CDR1 SGHRS, CDR2 YFSETQ. The CDR3 has 15 residues. J lost 4 bases, V lost 4 bases, and 6 bases had no gene match. CDR3 coding DNA: TGCGCCAGCAGCGGAGAAGGGACAGGGGGCACTGAAGCTTTCTTT. Translating gives CASSGEGTGGTEAFF. Variable domain in full (rest from reference TRBV5-1 and TRBJ1-1): KAGVTQTPRYLIKTRGQQVTLSCSPISGHRSVSWYQQTPGQGLQFLFEYFSETQRNKGNFPGRFSGRQFSNSRSEMNVSTLELGDSALYLCASSGEGTGGTEAFFGQGTRLTVV.

The chain joins TRBV10-3 to TRBJ1-1; perhaps TRBD1 as D (5 bases). The CDR3 totals 13 residues. The germline CDR1 and CDR2 sequences are ENHRY and SYGVKD. V gave up 3 bases and J gave up 3 bases, with 8 bases separating them. CDR3 loop: CAISEGVDTEAFF. In DNA form, the CDR3 reads TGTGCCATCAGTGAAGGGGTGGACACTGAAGCTTTCTTT.

The gene calls are TRBV19 and TRBJ1-2; 9 bases match TRBD1. The ends lost 7 bases at V and 7 bases at J; junction bases unmatched: 13. This CDR3 is 15 amino acids long. CDR1 and CDR2 (germline): LNHDA, SQIVND (reference sequence). The CDR3 DNA sequence: TGTGCCAGTACCACGAGCACCGGGACAGGGTCTGGCTACACCTTC. Protein product: CASTTSTGTGSGYTF.